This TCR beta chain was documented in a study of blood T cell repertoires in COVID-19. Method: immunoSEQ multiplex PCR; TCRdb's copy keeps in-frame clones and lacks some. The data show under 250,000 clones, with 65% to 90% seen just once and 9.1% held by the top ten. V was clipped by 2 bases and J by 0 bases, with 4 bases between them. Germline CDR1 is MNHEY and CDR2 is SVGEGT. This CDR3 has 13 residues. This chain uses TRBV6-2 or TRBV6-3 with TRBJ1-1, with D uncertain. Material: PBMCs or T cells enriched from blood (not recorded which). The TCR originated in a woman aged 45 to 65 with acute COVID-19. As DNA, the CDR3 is TGTGCCAGCAGTTACATAGTGAACACTGAAGCTTTCTTT. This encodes CASSYIVNTEAFF.